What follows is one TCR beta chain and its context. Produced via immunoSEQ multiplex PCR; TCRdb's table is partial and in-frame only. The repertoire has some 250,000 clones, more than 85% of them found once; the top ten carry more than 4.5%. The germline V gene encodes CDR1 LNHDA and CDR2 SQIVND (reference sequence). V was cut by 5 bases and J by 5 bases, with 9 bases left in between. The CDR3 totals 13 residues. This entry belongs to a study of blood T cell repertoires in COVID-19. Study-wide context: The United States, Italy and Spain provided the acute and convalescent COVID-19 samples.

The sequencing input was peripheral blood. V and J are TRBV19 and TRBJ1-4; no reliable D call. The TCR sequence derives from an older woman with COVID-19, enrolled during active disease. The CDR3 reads CASSRQINEKLFF. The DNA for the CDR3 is TGTGCCAGTAGTCGTCAGATAAATGAAAAACTGTTTTTT.